This T cell receptor (beta chain) came from a study of cytotoxic CD8 clonotypes in ibrutinib-treated CLL. General study findings and limits: Contraction or stability on treatment characterized the public clonotypes, which were uncommon.

The V end was cut by 1 base, the J end by 3 bases, with 11 bases between. Per the germline V gene, CDR1 is SGHRS and CDR2 is YFSETQ. This CDR3 is 14 amino acids long. This clone has only a few counts. What it binds is unknown. Method: immunoSEQ multiplex PCR; TCRdb's copy keeps in-frame clones and lacks some. Here the sample spans a few hundred thousand clones, 67% being singletons. The chain links TRBV5-1 to TRBJ2-7; D is uncertain. This clonotype was sampled from a human donor with chronic lymphocytic leukemia. The source was PBMCs, collected after 36 months of ibrutinib treatment. CDR3 sequence: CASSLTAAFYEQYF. CDR3 coding DNA: TGCGCCAGCAGCTTGACGGCTGCATTCTACGAGCAGTACTTC.